The clone carrying this T cell receptor beta chain was seen once. V shed 5 bases, J shed 4 bases, and the junction held 15 bases outside the gene matches. Per the germline V gene, CDR1 is SNHLY and CDR2 is FYNNEI. The length of the CDR3 is 18 residues. The sample comes from a study of OX40 agonist ivuxolimab in advanced cancers. In the study overall: 40% to 50% of patients had received prior checkpoint inhibitor therapy.

Only in-frame clones appear in the TCRdb table, and some are missing; sequencing was by immunoSEQ multiplex PCR. This table holds about 86,000 clones, 85% to 90% found once. This chain connects TRBV2 to TRBJ2-7, with 12 bases identical to TRBD2. The clonotype was recovered from an adult with an advanced solid tumor such as melanoma, head and neck, liver or kidney cancer. The sample was CD4+ or CD8+ T cells sorted from blood, taken in a trial of the OX40 agonist ivuxolimab. CDR3 region: CASSKGPGLAGRGYEQYF. The CDR3 coding sequence is TGTGCCAGCAGTAAAGGCCCTGGACTAGCGGGACGGGGTTACGAGCAGTACTTC.